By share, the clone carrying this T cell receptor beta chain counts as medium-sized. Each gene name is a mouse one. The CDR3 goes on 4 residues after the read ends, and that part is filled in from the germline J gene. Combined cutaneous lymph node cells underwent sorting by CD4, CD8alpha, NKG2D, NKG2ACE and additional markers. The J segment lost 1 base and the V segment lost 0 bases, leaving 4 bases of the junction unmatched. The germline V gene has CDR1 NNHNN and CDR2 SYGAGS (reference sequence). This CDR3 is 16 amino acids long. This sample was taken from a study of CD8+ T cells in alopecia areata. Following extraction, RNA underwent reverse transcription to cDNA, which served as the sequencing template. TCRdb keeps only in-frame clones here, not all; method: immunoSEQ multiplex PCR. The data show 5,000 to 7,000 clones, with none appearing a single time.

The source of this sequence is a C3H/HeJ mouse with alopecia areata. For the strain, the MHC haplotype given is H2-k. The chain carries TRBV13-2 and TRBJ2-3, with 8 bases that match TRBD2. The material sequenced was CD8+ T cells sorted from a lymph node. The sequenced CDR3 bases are TGTGCCAGCGGTGATGCATCTGGGGGGCGTGCAGAA. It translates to CASGDASGGRAE. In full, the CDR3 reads CASGDASGGRAETLYF.